This T cell receptor (beta chain) stems from a study of blood T cell repertoires in COVID-19. Looking at the study overall: Specimens from acute and convalescent COVID-19 originated in the United States, Italy and Spain. In each case, the material was cDNA or gDNA derived from T cells, B-cell-depleted T cells, or PBMCs.

In the study's own analysis: The authors estimated nucleated cell counts from reference gene primer amplification. Assay: immunoSEQ multiplex PCR; the TCRdb copy retains only in-frame clones and omits some. V and J calls and clone size come straight from that table; D and trimming were deduced from the DNA. The sample includes 410,000 or so clones, approximately 90% of them seen just once. This clonotype originated in a woman aged 25 to 39 with active or convalescent COVID-19. Sequenced input: peripheral blood.

This CDR3 is CASGGGNYGYTF. The CDR3 nucleotides are TGTGCCAGCGGGGGGGGGAACTATGGCTACACCTTC. The rearrangement uses TRBV7-9 and TRBJ1-2, with D perhaps matching TRBD1 (5 bases). The germline V gene has CDR1 SEHNR and CDR2 FQNEAQ (reference sequence). The CDR3 covers 12 residues. V was pared by 8 bases and J by 2 bases, with 9 bases between.